This is a list of T cell receptor beta chains from one sample in a study of blood T cell repertoires in COVID-19. The method was immunoSEQ multiplex PCR; TCRdb's version includes in-frame clones alone and lacks a portion of them. Among fewer than 70,000 clones, over 60% were seen once, and the ten largest hold under 25%. Specimen: peripheral blood. Every receptor here comes from a man younger than 40 with COVID-19, enrolled during active disease. CDR3s include the opening cysteine and the closing phenylalanine or tryptophan. The order of the fields is J gene, D gene, V gene, clone size, CDR3 protein, CDR3 DNA. The D gene is left open where the match is weak. Only some rows state a clone size, as once, few, many or a class for expanded clones.

J: TRBJ2-5
D: TRBD2
V: TRBV11-1
size: NA
CDR3: CASSLGLAGDQETQYF
DNA: TGTGCCAGCAGCTTGGGACTAGCGGGGGACCAAGAGACCCAGTACTTC

J: TRBJ2-1
D: TRBD2
V: TRBV5-1
size: NA
CDR3: CASSFRASGFSYNEQFF
DNA: TGCGCCAGCAGCTTTAGGGCTAGCGGGTTCTCCTACAATGAGCAGTTCTTC

J: TRBJ2-7
D: TRBD1
V: TRBV27
size: NA
CDR3: CASRRQTGTVGDEQYF
DNA: TGTGCCAGCAGGAGACAAACCGGGACAGTTGGCGACGAGCAGTACTTC

J: TRBJ2-2
D: NA
V: TRBV6-2/TRBV6-3
size: NA
CDR3: CASSPQGGATGELFF
DNA: TGTGCCAGCAGCCCTCAAGGGGGGGCCACCGGGGAGCTGTTTTTT

J: TRBJ2-7
D: TRBD1
V: TRBV30
size: NA
CDR3: CAWRGTGGEQYF
DNA: TGTGCCTGGAGGGGGACAGGAGGAGAGCAGTACTTC

J: TRBJ2-6
D: NA
V: TRBV7-2
size: NA
CDR3: CASSPILRGEISGANVLTF
DNA: TGTGCCAGCAGTCCGATCCTTAGAGGTGAAATTTCTGGGGCCAACGTCCTGACTTTC

J: TRBJ2-5
D: TRBD1
V: TRBV2
size: NA
CDR3: CATSSGQGRETQYF
DNA: TGTGCCACCTCGTCAGGACAGGGCCGAGAGACCCAGTACTTC

J: TRBJ1-5
D: NA
V: TRBV7-8
size: NA
CDR3: CASSPHARGGDQPQHF
DNA: TGTGCCAGCAGCCCCCACGCTCGGGGCGGGGATCAGCCCCAGCATTTT

J: TRBJ2-1
D: TRBD1
V: TRBV27
size: NA
CDR3: CASSARSGQGHNEQFF
DNA: TGTGCCAGCAGCGCGAGGTCGGGACAGGGCCACAATGAGCAGTTCTTC

J: TRBJ2-5
D: NA
V: TRBV4-1
size: NA
CDR3: CASSQGGEETQYF
DNA: TGCGCCAGCAGCCAAGGGGGCGAAGAGACCCAGTACTTC

J: TRBJ1-3
D: NA
V: TRBV30
size: NA
CDR3: CAWSSPRTHGNTIYF
DNA: TGTGCCTGGAGTTCCCCTAGGACTCATGGAAACACCATATATTTT

J: TRBJ2-1
D: NA
V: TRBV5-1
size: NA
CDR3: CASSPPRGSYEQFF
DNA: TGCGCCAGCAGCCCCCCAAGAGGGAGCTATGAGCAGTTCTTC

J: TRBJ2-2
D: TRBD1
V: TRBV7-9
size: NA
CDR3: CASSFELDRAPMVTGELFF
DNA: TGTGCCAGCAGCTTCGAATTGGACAGGGCACCTATGGTCACCGGGGAGCTGTTTTTT

J: TRBJ2-2
D: NA
V: TRBV13
size: once
CDR3: CASESRGNTGELFF
DNA: TGTGCCAGCGAATCCAGGGGGAACACCGGGGAGCTGTTTTTT

J: TRBJ2-1
D: NA
V: TRBV7-9
size: NA
CDR3: CASSSTAGIGYNEQFF
DNA: TGTGCCAGCAGCTCCACGGCGGGGATAGGTTACAATGAGCAGTTCTTC

J: TRBJ2-7
D: TRBD2
V: TRBV27
size: NA
CDR3: CASSFGGGPAYEQYF
DNA: TGTGCCAGCAGTTTCGGGGGGGGGCCGGCCTACGAGCAGTACTTC

J: TRBJ1-3
D: NA
V: TRBV9
size: NA
CDR3: CASSLSPGDQRGNTIYF
DNA: TGTGCCAGCAGCCTTTCCCCGGGGGACCAAAGGGGAAACACCATATATTTT

J: TRBJ2-7
D: TRBD2
V: TRBV5-4
size: few
CDR3: CASSLGLAGGIYEQYF
DNA: TGTGCCAGCAGCTTGGGTTTAGCGGGAGGAATCTACGAGCAGTACTTC

J: TRBJ1-3
D: NA
V: TRBV7-3
size: NA
CDR3: CASSLGGPGNTIYF
DNA: TGTGCCAGCAGCTTAGGCGGCCCTGGAAACACCATATATTTT

J: TRBJ2-5
D: NA
V: TRBV27
size: NA
CDR3: CASTPISPPRALGPQETQYF
DNA: TGTGCCAGCACCCCTATTAGCCCCCCGCGGGCCTTGGGCCCTCAAGAGACCCAGTACTTC